This TCR beta chain was observed in a study of glioma-infiltrating T cells after dendritic cell vaccination. For the study at large: Monocyte-derived dendritic cells, cultured 6 to 8 days with IL-4 and GM-CSF, were pulsed with autologous tumor lysate.

Clones were read by immunoSEQ multiplex PCR, and TCRdb kept only the in-frame ones, dropping some. The sample holds over 90,000 clones, more than 75% seen once. All glioblastoma patients lacked an isocitrate dehydrogenase mutation. The trim removed 5 bases at V and 4 bases at J, leaving 10 bases unmatched. The CDR3 is 16 residues long. CDR1 and CDR2 (germline): MGHRA, YSYEKL. This rearrangement joins TRBV4-1 to TRBJ2-3, with 9 bases aligning to TRBD1. The material sequenced was blood, taken before dendritic cell vaccination. The clonotype originates from a human donor with glioblastoma. The CDR3 protein is CASSSTGTGIPDTQYF. Here the CDR3 DNA reads TGCGCCAGCAGCTCCACCGGGACAGGGATCCCAGATACGCAGTATTTT.